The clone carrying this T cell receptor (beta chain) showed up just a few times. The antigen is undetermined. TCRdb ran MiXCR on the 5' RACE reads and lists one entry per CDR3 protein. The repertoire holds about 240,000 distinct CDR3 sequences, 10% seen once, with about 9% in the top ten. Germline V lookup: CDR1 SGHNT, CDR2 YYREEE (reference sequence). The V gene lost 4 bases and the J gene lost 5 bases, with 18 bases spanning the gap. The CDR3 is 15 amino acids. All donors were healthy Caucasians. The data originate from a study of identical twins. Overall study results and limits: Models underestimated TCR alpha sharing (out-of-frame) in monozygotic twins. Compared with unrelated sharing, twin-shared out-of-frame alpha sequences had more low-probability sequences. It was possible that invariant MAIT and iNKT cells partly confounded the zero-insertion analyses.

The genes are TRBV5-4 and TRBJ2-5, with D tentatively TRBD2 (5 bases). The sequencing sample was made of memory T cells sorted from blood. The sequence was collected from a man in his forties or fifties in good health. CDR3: CASSPPSRGKETQYF. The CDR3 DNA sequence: TGTGCCAGCAGCCCGCCCAGTCGAGGGAAGGAGACCCAGTACTTC.